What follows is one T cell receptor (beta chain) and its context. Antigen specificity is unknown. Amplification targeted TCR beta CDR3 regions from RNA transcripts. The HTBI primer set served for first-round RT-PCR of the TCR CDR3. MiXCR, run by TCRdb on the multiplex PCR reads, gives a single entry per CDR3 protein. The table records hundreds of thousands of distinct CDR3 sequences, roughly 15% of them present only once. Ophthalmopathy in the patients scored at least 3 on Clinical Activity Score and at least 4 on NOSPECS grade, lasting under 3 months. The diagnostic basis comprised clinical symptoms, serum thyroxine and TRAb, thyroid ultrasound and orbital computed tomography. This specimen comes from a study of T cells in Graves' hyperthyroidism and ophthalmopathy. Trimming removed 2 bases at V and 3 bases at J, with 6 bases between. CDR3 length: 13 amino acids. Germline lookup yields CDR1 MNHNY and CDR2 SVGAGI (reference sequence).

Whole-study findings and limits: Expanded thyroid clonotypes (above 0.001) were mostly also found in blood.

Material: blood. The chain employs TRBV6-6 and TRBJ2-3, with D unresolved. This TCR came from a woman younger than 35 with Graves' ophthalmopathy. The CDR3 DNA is TGTGCCAGCAGTTACCGAGTAACAGATACGCAGTATTTT. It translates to CASSYRVTDTQYF.